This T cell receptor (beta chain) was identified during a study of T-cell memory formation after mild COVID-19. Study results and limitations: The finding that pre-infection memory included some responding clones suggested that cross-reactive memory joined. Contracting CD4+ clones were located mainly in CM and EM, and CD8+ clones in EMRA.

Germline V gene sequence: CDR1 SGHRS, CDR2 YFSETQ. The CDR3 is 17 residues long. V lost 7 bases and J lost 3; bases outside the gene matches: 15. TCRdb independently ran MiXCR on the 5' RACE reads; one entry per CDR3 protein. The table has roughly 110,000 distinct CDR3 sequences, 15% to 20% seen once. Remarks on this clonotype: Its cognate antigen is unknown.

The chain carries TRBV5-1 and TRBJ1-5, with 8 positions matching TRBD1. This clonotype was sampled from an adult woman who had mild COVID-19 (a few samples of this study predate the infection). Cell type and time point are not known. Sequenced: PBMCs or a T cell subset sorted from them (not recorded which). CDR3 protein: CASPLFRTGSYNQPQHF. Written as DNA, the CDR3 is TGCGCCAGCCCTCTATTTAGGACAGGGTCTTACAATCAGCCCCAGCATTTT.